This TCR beta chain was sequenced during a study of beta chain features in type 1 diabetes. Study conclusions and caveats: Type 1 diabetes patients had fewer VDJ junction insertions and more deletions. Within patients, naive, central memory and Treg TCRB repertoires seemed more similar than within healthy donors.

About this clone itself: Its specificity is unknown.

Using CD45RO/CCR7/CD25/CD127/CD95/CD27, CD4+ naive, central memory, regulatory and stem cell-like memory cells were sorted. Each population that was sorted was more than 98% pure. CDR1 SGHTA and CDR2 FQGNSA come from the germline V gene. The CDR3 has 12 residues. The V end was cut by 3 bases, the J end by 3 bases, with 4 bases between. The isolated RNA, all of it, was reverse transcribed, so expressed TCRB transcripts were what got sequenced. TCRdb's copy holds only in-frame clones and misses some; the assay was immunoSEQ multiplex PCR. The top ten clones hold over 2% of a sample with roughly 150,000 clones, around 10% of them seen once.

Specimen: central memory CD4+ T cells from blood. This chain uses TRBV7-2 with TRBJ2-3; D is undetermined. This sequence originates from a man aged 18 to 35 in good health. The CDR3 reads CASSFMTDTQYF. The CDR3 bases are TGTGCCAGCAGCTTCATGACAGATACGCAGTATTTT.